One sample yielded the 28 T cell receptor beta chains listed below, sequenced in a study of blood T cell repertoires in COVID-19. The data were produced by immunoSEQ multiplex PCR, yet TCRdb's version contains in-frame clones alone and is incomplete. This sample has under 250,000 clones; 80% to 90% occur once, and the top ten carry approximately 10%. Sequenced material: peripheral blood. Every receptor here comes from a man aged 50-59 years with active or convalescent COVID-19.

The chain links TRBV4-3 to TRBJ1-1; the D gene is possibly TRBD1 (6 bases). Germline V CDR1 and CDR2: LGHNA, YSLEER. Between the trimmed V and J ends, which lost 6 bases and 5 bases, there was a span of 16 bases. This CDR3 spans 14 amino acids. This chain's CDR3 is CASRNLGRGTEAFF. DNA of the CDR3: TGCGCCAGCAGGAACCTGGGTAGGGGGACTGAAGCTTTCTTT.

CDR3 DNA sequence: TGTGCCAGCAGTGGCGCTCAAGAGACCCAGTACTTC. It codes for CASSGAQETQYF. The chain uses TRBV2 and TRBJ2-5; D remains unclear. The CDR3 has 12 residues. Germline CDR1 SNHLY, CDR2 FYNNEI. Trimming cost V 4 bases and J 2 bases, with 5 bases left between them.

This clone was observed once. The chain is built from TRBV6-2 or TRBV6-3 and TRBJ2-1; D might be TRBD2 (6 bases). CDR3 size: 15 residues. The V end was cut by 3 bases, the J end by 8 bases, with 17 bases between. Looked up from germline, CDR1 is MNHEY and CDR2 is SVGEGT. The CDR3 reads CASSYNGGIRDEQFF. CDR3 nucleotides: TGTGCCAGCAGTTATAATGGCGGGATTAGGGATGAGCAGTTCTTC.

The chain links TRBV7-2 to TRBJ2-1; 9 nucleotides match TRBD2. CDR3 size: 17 residues. In germline, CDR1 is SGHTA, CDR2 FQGNSA. The ends lost 5 bases at V and 0 bases at J; junction bases unmatched: 8. CDR3 residues: CASSTRLSGSSYNEQFF. The CDR3 DNA reads as TGTGCCAGCAGCACCCGCCTTAGCGGGAGCTCCTACAATGAGCAGTTCTTC.

The rearrangement uses TRBV6-5 and TRBJ1-4; TRBD1 matches at 8 bases. Germline CDR1 and CDR2: MNHEY and SVGAGI. Losses at the gene ends were 6 bases for V and 8 bases for J; bases not matched to a gene: 11. CDR3 length: 15 amino acids. This chain's CDR3 is CASRGMRQGKEKLFF. The CDR3 nucleotides are TGTGCCAGCAGGGGAATGAGACAGGGGAAAGAAAAACTGTTTTTT.

The chain carries TRBV19 and TRBJ1-6; no definite D call. Germline CDR1 is LNHDA and CDR2 is SQIVND (reference sequence). The CDR3 sequence is 14 residues long. Between the trimmed V and J ends, which lost 3 bases and 8 bases, there was a span of 11 bases. The CDR3: CASSITGLYSPLHF. CDR3 nucleotide sequence: TGTGCCAGTAGTATTACGGGGTTGTATTCACCCCTCCACTTT.

V is TRBV11-2 and J is TRBJ1-2; TRBD1 aligns across 8 bases. Looked up from germline, CDR1 is SGHAT and CDR2 is FQNNGV. Trimming at V came to 5 bases and at J to 2 bases, leaving 16 bases not matched to a gene. The length of the CDR3 is 18 residues. The CDR3, as DNA: TGTGCCAGCAGCCTGCGAGGTACAGGGGGAGGTTCCAACTATGGCTACACCTTC. Protein: CASSLRGTGGGSNYGYTF. The full variable domain, in which reference TRBV11-2 and TRBJ1-2 provide the parts outside the CDR3, is EAGVAQSPRYKIIEKRQSVAFWCNPISGHATLYWYQQILGQGPKLLIQFQNNGVVDDSQLPKDRFSAERLKGVDSTLKIQPAKLEDSAVYLCASSLRGTGGGSNYGYTFGSGTRLTVV.

The genes are TRBV25-1 and TRBJ1-2; 9 bases line up with TRBD1. This CDR3 spans 14 amino acids. Trimming removed 4 bases from V and 13 bases from J; junction bases left unmatched: 13. The V gene's germline CDR1 is MGHDK and CDR2 SYGVNS. The CDR3 nucleotides are TGTGCCAGCAGTGTTAGGGACAGGGCTTTAAGGCCCACCTTC. Its translation: CASSVRDRALRPTF.

The V call is TRBV21-1, the J call TRBJ1-5. TRBV21-1 is a pseudogene. The CDR3 sequence is 20 residues long. In nucleotides, the CDR3 is TGTGCCAGCAGCAAAGACTCCCCCTTCGGGGTCACGGAGAGCAATCAGCCCCAGCATTTT. Encoded protein: CASSKDSPFGVTESNQPQHF.

This sequence joins TRBV9 and TRBJ2-1; TRBD2 might be the D (6 bases). The CDR3 loop spans 17 amino acids. Germline CDR1 reads SGDLS; CDR2 reads YYNGEE. Between the trimmed V and J ends, which lost 3 bases and 6 bases, there was a span of 22 bases. The CDR3, as DNA: TGTGCCAGCAGCGCACCTCTCGTGTTTGGGGGGACCAATGAGCAGTTCTTC. Encoded protein: CASSAPLVFGGTNEQFF. Filled out from reference TRBV9 and TRBJ2-1, the complete variable domain reads DSGVTQTPKHLITATGQRVTLRCSPRSGDLSVYWYQQSLDQGLQFLIQYYNGEERAKGNILERFSAQQFPDLHSELNLSSLELGDSALYFCASSAPLVFGGTNEQFFGPGTRLTVL.

The V gene is TRBV10-2, the J gene TRBJ1-1; maybe TRBD1 (6 bases). This CDR3 is 18 amino acids long. Deletions cut 1 base from V and 1 base from J, with 19 bases between. The germline gives CDR1 WSHSY, CDR2 SAAADI. For the CDR3, the DNA is TGCGCCAGCAGTGAGTTGGTGGGGGACAACACAGAGAACACTGAAGCTTTCTTT. This gives the protein CASSELVGDNTENTEAFF.

This clone has a handful of counts. The junction shows a germline mismatch at one end, possibly a read error. The chain employs TRBV7-7 and TRBJ1-5; 9 positions agree with TRBD1. CDR1 SSHAT and CDR2 FNYEAQ come from the germline V gene (reference sequence). This CDR3 is built from 17 residues. The CDR3 region is CASSYRGPGSWNQPQHF. CDR3 DNA: TGTGCTAGCAGCTACAGGGGGCCCGGTTCGTGGAATCAGCCCCAGCATTTT. The variable domain in full, completed from reference TRBV7-7 and TRBJ1-5, reads GAGVSQSPRYKVTKRGQDVTLRCDPISSHATLYWYQQALGQGPEFLTYFNYEAQPDKSGLPSDRFSAERPEGSISTLTIQRTEQRDSAMYRCASSYRGPGSWNQPQHFGDGTRLSIL.

CDR3 DNA: TGCAGTGTGAAACGGAATCAGCCCCAGCATTTT. The encoded protein is CSVKRNQPQHF. The V call is TRBV20-1, the J call TRBJ1-5; D gene uncertain. Deletions cut 7 bases from V and 4 bases from J, with 8 bases between. The CDR3 runs 11 residues. Germline-derived CDR1 and CDR2 are DFQATT and SNEGSKA (reference sequence).

V gene TRBV19 combines with J gene TRBJ1-1; possibly TRBD1 for D (5 bases). The germline V and J ends were trimmed by 5 bases and 5 bases, with 12 bases remaining between them. Germline CDR1 and CDR2: LNHDA and SQIVND (reference sequence). The length of the CDR3 is 13 residues. In DNA, the CDR3 is TGTGCCAGTAGTTGGGGGGTAGGGACTGAAGCTTTCTTT. It translates to CASSWGVGTEAFF.

V and J are TRBV29-1 and TRBJ1-2; 7 positions agree with TRBD1. The V segment lost 4 bases and the J segment 5 bases; nucleotides outside the gene matches: 7. Germline CDR1 is SQVTM and CDR2 is ANQGSEA. The CDR3 consists of 13 residues. CDR3 in DNA: TGCAGCGTTGGTGGGACAGACCTATATGGCTACACCTTC. Its translation: CSVGGTDLYGYTF.

This chain's CDR3 is CASSDSSGGDTQYF. As DNA, the CDR3 is TGTGCCAGCAGTGATTCTAGCGGGGGAGATACGCAGTATTTT. The chain employs TRBV2 and TRBJ2-3; 10 bases are a match to TRBD2. Germline CDR1 and CDR2: SNHLY and FYNNEI. CDR3 size: 14 residues. V trimming: 3 bases; J trimming: 5 bases; junction bases outside the gene matches: 2.

J is TRBJ1-4 and V is TRBV2; the match to TRBD1 covers 8 bases. The germline V gene encodes CDR1 SNHLY and CDR2 FYNNEI. V trimming: 6 bases; J trimming: 3 bases; junction bases outside the gene matches: 3. The length of the CDR3 is 14 residues. CDR3 region: CASRTTGANEKLFF. DNA of the CDR3: TGTGCCAGCAGGACGACAGGGGCTAATGAAAAACTGTTTTTT.

V and J are TRBV7-2 and TRBJ1-5; D is ambiguous. V was shortened by 3 bases and J by 5 bases, with 8 bases between the two germline ends. Per the germline V gene, CDR1 is SGHTA and CDR2 is FQGNSA. This CDR3 region has 13 residues. The CDR3 is CASSLNGDQPQHF. CDR3 coding DNA: TGTGCCAGCAGCTTGAACGGAGATCAGCCCCAGCATTTT.

V gene TRBV28 combines with J gene TRBJ1-5; 9 nucleotides align to TRBD1. Germline loops: CDR1 MDHEN, CDR2 SYDVKM. The CDR3 is 15 amino acids. Losses at the gene ends were 2 bases for V and 7 bases for J; bases not matched to a gene: 6. The CDR3 nucleotides are TGTGCCAGCAGTTTACTACAGGGGGCTGGCCAGCCCCAGCATTTT. Protein sequence: CASSLLQGAGQPQHF. The variable domain in full, completed from reference TRBV28 and TRBJ1-5, reads DVKVTQSSRYLVKRTGEKVFLECVQDMDHENMFWYRQDPGLGLRLIYFSYDVKMKEKGDIPEGYSVSREKKERFSLILESASTNQTSMYLCASSLLQGAGQPQHFGDGTRLSIL.

This clone was counted only a few times. For the CDR3, the DNA is TGTGCCAGCAGCTTAGATCGGACTAGCGGAGCCTACGAGCAGTACTTC. It encodes CASSLDRTSGAYEQYF. The chain carries TRBV11-2 and TRBJ2-7; 10 bases match TRBD2. The CDR3 totals 16 residues. V lost 0 bases and J lost 2; bases outside the gene matches: 4. Germline V CDR1 and CDR2: SGHAT, FQNNGV. The complete variable domain, with remaining parts taken from reference TRBV11-2 and TRBJ2-7, reads EAGVAQSPRYKIIEKRQSVAFWCNPISGHATLYWYQQILGQGPKLLIQFQNNGVVDDSQLPKDRFSAERLKGVDSTLKIQPAKLEDSAVYLCASSLDRTSGAYEQYFGPGTRLTVT.

For the CDR3, the DNA is TGTGCCAGCAGCTCGACTAGCGGGGGACCAGATACGCAGTATTTT. Translating gives CASSSTSGGPDTQYF. This chain connects TRBV7-2 to TRBJ2-3, with 12 positions matching TRBD2. Unmatched junction bases numbered 3, after V lost 4 bases and J lost 4 bases. CDR3 length equals 15 residues. Germline V lookup: CDR1 SGHTA, CDR2 FQGNSA.

This chain joins TRBV7-2 and TRBJ1-6; 11 bases fit TRBD1. Trimming removed 5 bases from V and 10 bases from J; junction bases left unmatched: 7. The CDR3 is 15 amino acids. Germline V gene sequence: CDR1 SGHTA, CDR2 FQGNSA. In DNA form, the CDR3 reads TGTGCCAGCAGCCCCCAGGACAGGGGGCCCTCACCCCTCCACTTT. Its protein product is CASSPQDRGPSPLHF. The entire variable domain, with the rest obtained from reference TRBV7-2 and TRBJ1-6, is as follows: GAGVSQSPSNKVTEKGKDVELRCDPISGHTALYWYRQSLGQGLEFLIYFQGNSAPDKSGLPSDRFSAERTGGSVSTLTIQRTQQEDSAVYLCASSPQDRGPSPLHFGNGTRLTVT.

The chain couples TRBV2 to TRBJ2-2; D may be TRBD1 (5 bases). CDR1 is SNHLY, CDR2 FYNNEI, per germline. This CDR3 is built from 14 residues. The V end was cut by 2 bases, the J end by 7 bases, with 11 bases between. The CDR3 protein is CASSEIRDDGELFF. CDR3 sequence (DNA): TGTGCCAGCAGTGAAATCAGGGATGACGGGGAGCTGTTTTTT.

V and J are TRBV2 and TRBJ2-4; D ambiguous. Trimming removed 6 bases from V and 4 bases from J, with 10 bases in between. The CDR3 sequence is 13 residues long. CDR1 SNHLY and CDR2 FYNNEI come from the germline V gene. The CDR3 coding sequence is TGTGCCAGCAGATACGGAGAAAAAAACATTCAGTACTTC. As protein: CASRYGEKNIQYF.

This clone was picked up a small number of times. The chain uses TRBV2 and TRBJ1-5, with D possibly matching TRBD1 (6 bases). With 0 bases removed from V and 7 bases from J, the gap between germline ends came to 16 bases. The CDR3 has 16 amino acids. Germline V gene sequence: CDR1 SNHLY, CDR2 FYNNEI. The CDR3 DNA reads as TGTGCCAGCAGTGAAGCGCAAGGGGGACGTGAGCAGCCCCAGCATTTT. Its translation: CASSEAQGGREQPQHF.

This clone was recorded a few times. This chain links TRBV19 with TRBJ1-1; weak D call: TRBD1 (6 bases). V was pared by 0 bases and J by 3 bases, with 14 bases between. Germline-derived CDR1 and CDR2 are LNHDA and SQIVND (reference sequence). This CDR3 has 16 amino acids. The CDR3 here is CASSIETGLGDTEAFF. The CDR3 DNA reads as TGTGCCAGTAGTATAGAGACAGGTCTTGGCGACACTGAAGCTTTCTTT.

The gene calls are TRBV5-4 and TRBJ2-5, with 9 bases that match TRBD2. This CDR3 is built from 16 residues. CDR1 and CDR2 from the germline V gene are SGHNT and YYREEE (reference sequence). V shed 0 bases and J 4 bases; nucleotides not matched to a gene: 7. The CDR3 loop is CASSLGPAGGVETQYF. In DNA, the CDR3 is TGTGCCAGCAGCTTGGGTCCAGCGGGAGGAGTAGAGACCCAGTACTTC. Variable domain in full (rest from reference TRBV5-4 and TRBJ2-5): ETGVTQSPTHLIKTRGQQVTLRCSSQSGHNTVSWYQQALGQGPQFIFQYYREEENGRGNFPPRFSGLQFPNYSSELNVNALELDDSALYLCASSLGPAGGVETQYFGPGTRLLVL.

V usage is TRBV10-3 and J usage is TRBJ2-3; 7 nucleotides agree with TRBD1. The CDR3 is made up of 14 amino acids. V shed 5 bases, J shed 5 bases, and the junction held 7 bases outside the gene matches. Germline CDR1 ENHRY, CDR2 SYGVKD. The CDR3 bases are TGTGCCATCAGTCCGACAGGGAACGGAGATACGCAGTATTTT. Its translation: CAISPTGNGDTQYF.